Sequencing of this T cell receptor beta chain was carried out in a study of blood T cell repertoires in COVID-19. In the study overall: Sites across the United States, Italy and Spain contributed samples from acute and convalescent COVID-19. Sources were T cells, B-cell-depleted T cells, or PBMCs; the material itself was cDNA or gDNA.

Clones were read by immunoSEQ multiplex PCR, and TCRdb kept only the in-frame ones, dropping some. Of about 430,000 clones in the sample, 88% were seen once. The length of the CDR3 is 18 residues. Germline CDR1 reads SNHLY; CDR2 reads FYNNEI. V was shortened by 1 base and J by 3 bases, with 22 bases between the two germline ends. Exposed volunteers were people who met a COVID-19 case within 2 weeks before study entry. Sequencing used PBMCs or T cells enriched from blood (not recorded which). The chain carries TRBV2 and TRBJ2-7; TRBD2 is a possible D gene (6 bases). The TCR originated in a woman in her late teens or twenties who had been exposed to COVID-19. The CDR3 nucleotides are TGTGCCAGCAGTGAAGAGTATACAGGCGGGGCCCGGGGCTACGAGCAGTACTTC. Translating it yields CASSEEYTGGARGYEQYF. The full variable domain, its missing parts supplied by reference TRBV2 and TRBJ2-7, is EPEVTQTPSHQVTQMGQEVILRCVPISNHLYFYWYRQILGQKVEFLVSFYNNEISEKSEIFDDQFSVERPDGSNFTLKIRSTKLEDSAMYFCASSEEYTGGARGYEQYFGPGTRLTVT.